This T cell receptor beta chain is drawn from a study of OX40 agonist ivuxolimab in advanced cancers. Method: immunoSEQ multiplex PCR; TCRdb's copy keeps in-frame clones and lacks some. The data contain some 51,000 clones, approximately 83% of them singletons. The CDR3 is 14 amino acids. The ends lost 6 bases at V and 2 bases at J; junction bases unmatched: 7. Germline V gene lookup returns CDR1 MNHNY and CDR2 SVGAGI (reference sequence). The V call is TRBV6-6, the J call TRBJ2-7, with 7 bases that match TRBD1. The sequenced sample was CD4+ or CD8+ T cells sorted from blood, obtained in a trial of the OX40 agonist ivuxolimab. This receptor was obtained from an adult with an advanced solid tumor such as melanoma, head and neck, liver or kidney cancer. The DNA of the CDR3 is TGTGCCAGCAGGATCCCGGGACAGACCTACGAGCAGTACTTC. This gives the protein CASRIPGQTYEQYF.